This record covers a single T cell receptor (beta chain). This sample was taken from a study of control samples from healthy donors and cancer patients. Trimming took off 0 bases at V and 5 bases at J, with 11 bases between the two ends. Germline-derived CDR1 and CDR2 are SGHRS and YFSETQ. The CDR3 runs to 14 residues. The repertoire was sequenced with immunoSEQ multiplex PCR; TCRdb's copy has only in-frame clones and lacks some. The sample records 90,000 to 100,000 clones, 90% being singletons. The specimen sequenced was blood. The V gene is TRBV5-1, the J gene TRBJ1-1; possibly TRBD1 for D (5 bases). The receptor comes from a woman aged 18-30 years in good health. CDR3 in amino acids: CASSLAGGETEAFF. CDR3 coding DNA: TGCGCCAGCAGCTTGGCAGGAGGGGAGACTGAAGCTTTCTTT. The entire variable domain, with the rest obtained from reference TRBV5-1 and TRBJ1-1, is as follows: KAGVTQTPRYLIKTRGQQVTLSCSPISGHRSVSWYQQTPGQGLQFLFEYFSETQRNKGNFPGRFSGRQFSNSRSEMNVSTLELGDSALYLCASSLAGGETEAFFGQGTRLTVV.